The next 14 T cell receptor beta chains were all read from a single sample in a study of cytomegalovirus exposure and HLA in healthy donors. Primers included in the PCR were 60 Vbeta and 13 Jbeta primers. Sequencing was performed with immunoSEQ multiplex PCR; in TCRdb, only in-frame clones are kept and a portion is missing. The sample lists about 230,000 clones, around 85% occurring once. Sequenced: PBMCs. Every receptor here comes from a human donor in good health.

This sequence joins TRBV6-1 and TRBJ2-3; 7 nucleotides line up with TRBD2. The length of the CDR3 is 12 residues. V lost 9 bases and J lost 5; bases outside the gene matches: 5. Per germline, CDR1 MNHNS and CDR2 SASEGT. The CDR3 bases are TGTGCCAGTGGGAGGGTAGGAGATACGCAGTATTTT. Its translation is CASGRVGDTQYF.

The V gene is TRBV18, the J gene TRBJ1-2; D remains ambiguous. The CDR3 totals 13 residues. V gave up 2 bases and J gave up 4 bases, with 8 bases separating them. Germline V gene data show CDR1 as KGHSH and CDR2 as LQKENI. CDR3 bases: TGTGCCAGCTCACCAGGGCAGGTCTATGGCTACACCTTC. Protein product: CASSPGQVYGYTF. Combining the CDR3 with reference TRBV18 and TRBJ1-2 gives the whole variable domain NAGVMQNPRHLVRRRGQEARLRCSPMKGHSHVYWYRQLPEEGLKFMVYLQKENIIDESGMPKERFSAEFPKEGPSILRIQQVVRGDSAAYFCASSPGQVYGYTFGSGTRLTVV.

This clone was counted between two and nine times. This rearrangement joins TRBV7-2 to TRBJ2-7, with 8 bases fitting TRBD2. CDR3 length: 17 amino acids. Germline V gene sequence: CDR1 SGHTA, CDR2 FQGNSA. Losses at the gene ends were 1 base for V and 2 bases for J; bases not matched to a gene: 10. CDR3 residues: CASSLGSYSGATYEQYF. The CDR3 DNA follows: TGTGCCAGCAGCTTAGGGTCGTATAGCGGGGCAACCTACGAGCAGTACTTC.

This clone was counted once. The chain is built from TRBV7-2 and TRBJ2-3; D uncertain. The CDR3 consists of 14 residues. Trimming stripped 2 bases from V and 2 bases from J, with 8 bases between. Germline lookup yields CDR1 SGHTA and CDR2 FQGNSA. The DNA for the CDR3 is TGTGCCAGCAGCTTATCCCTGTACACAGATACGCAGTATTTT. This gives the protein CASSLSLYTDTQYF.

This clone has more than one count but fewer than ten. The chain joins TRBV7-8 to TRBJ2-2, with 11 bases fitting TRBD2. This CDR3 comprises 20 residues. Losses at the gene ends were 5 bases for V and 2 bases for J; bases not matched to a gene: 16. The germline V gene encodes CDR1 SGHVS and CDR2 FQNEAQ. In nucleotides, the CDR3 is TGTGCCAGCAGCCGAGTGAATAGCGGGAGGGCCCTCTATAACACCGGGGAGCTGTTTTTT. Translation: CASSRVNSGRALYNTGELFF.

The chain joins TRBV7-9 to TRBJ2-5; the match to TRBD2 covers 7 bases. The CDR3 runs 14 residues. With V trimmed by 3 bases and J by 1 base, 2 bases remained unmatched. Germline V gene data show CDR1 as SEHNR and CDR2 as FQNEAQ (reference sequence). The CDR3 region is CASSFSSGQETQYF. The CDR3 DNA sequence: TGTGCCAGCAGCTTTTCTAGCGGCCAAGAGACCCAGTACTTC.

This clone was found a few times. CDR3 nucleotide sequence: TGTGCCAGCAGTGAAGCATTGACAGGGGGCGGGGGCTACACCTTC. It specifies CASSEALTGGGGYTF. The chain has TRBV2 and TRBJ1-2, with 10 nucleotides matching TRBD1. This CDR3 is built from 15 residues. V shed 0 bases and J 8 bases; nucleotides not matched to a gene: 6. CDR1 SNHLY and CDR2 FYNNEI come from the germline V gene.

The chain employs TRBV5-5 and TRBJ1-2, with D possibly being TRBD1 (6 bases). This CDR3 is 15 amino acids long. Germline V gene data show CDR1 as SGHKS and CDR2 as YYEKEE (reference sequence). The V end lost 4 bases, the J end lost 1 base, and 14 bases lay between the germline ends. The CDR3 loop is CASSQQGHLNYGYTF. The DNA for the CDR3 is TGTGCCAGCAGCCAGCAGGGACACCTTAACTATGGCTACACCTTC.

This rearrangement joins TRBV6-5 to TRBJ1-2; TRBD1 matches 11 bases. The CDR3 runs to 15 residues. Trimming cost V 5 bases and J 6 bases; bases outside gene matches: 8. Per the germline V gene, CDR1 is MNHEY and CDR2 is SVGAGI. CDR3 sequence (DNA): TGTGCCAGCAGTACCCTGGACAGGGGGCGGGATGGCTACACCTTC. It translates to CASSTLDRGRDGYTF.

This chain uses TRBV6-5 with TRBJ1-1; 7 positions match TRBD1. The J segment lost 2 bases and the V segment lost 0 bases, leaving 6 bases of the junction unmatched. Per germline, CDR1 MNHEY and CDR2 SVGAGI. The CDR3 has 16 residues. CDR3 in DNA: TGTGCCAGCAGTTACTCCACGACAGGGACAAACACTGAAGCTTTCTTT. Translation: CASSYSTTGTNTEAFF.

The chain recombines TRBV5-3 with TRBJ1-5; TRBD1 is a possible D gene (6 bases). TRBV5-3 is an ORF, and what it does is uncertain. V was clipped by 4 bases and J by 0 bases, with 8 bases between them. The CDR3 is made up of 14 amino acids. In nucleotides, the CDR3 is TGTGCCAGAAGCCCGGACAGTAGCAATCAGCCCCAGCATTTT. Translated, it gives CARSPDSSNQPQHF.

The chain recombines TRBV7-9 with TRBJ2-1, with 7 bases aligning to TRBD1. CDR1 SEHNR and CDR2 FQNEAQ come from the germline V gene (reference sequence). V shed 5 bases and J 5 bases; nucleotides not matched to a gene: 6. This CDR3 contains 14 residues. Written as DNA, the CDR3 is TGTGCCAGCAGCATCGGACAGGTCCACAATGAGCAGTTCTTC. It codes for CASSIGQVHNEQFF.

This clone is a singleton in its sample. Other DNA sequences in this specimen translate into the identical CDR3. The rearrangement uses TRBV19 and TRBJ2-6, with D maybe TRBD2 (5 bases). V gave up 1 base and J gave up 3 bases, with 7 bases separating them. This CDR3 is built from 15 residues. Germline CDR1 and CDR2: LNHDA and SQIVND (reference sequence). The CDR3: CASSIGGSGANVLTF. The CDR3 DNA is TGTGCCAGTAGTATAGGAGGGAGTGGGGCCAACGTCCTGACTTTC.

This sequence joins TRBV6-5 and TRBJ1-2; 7 nucleotides align to TRBD1. The germline V gene has CDR1 MNHEY and CDR2 SVGAGI. The V segment lost 5 bases and the J segment 4 bases; nucleotides outside the gene matches: 7. The CDR3 contains 14 residues. CDR3 coding DNA: TGTGCCAGCAGTGCCCAGGGGGTGGGCTATGGCTACACCTTC. This codes for CASSAQGVGYGYTF.